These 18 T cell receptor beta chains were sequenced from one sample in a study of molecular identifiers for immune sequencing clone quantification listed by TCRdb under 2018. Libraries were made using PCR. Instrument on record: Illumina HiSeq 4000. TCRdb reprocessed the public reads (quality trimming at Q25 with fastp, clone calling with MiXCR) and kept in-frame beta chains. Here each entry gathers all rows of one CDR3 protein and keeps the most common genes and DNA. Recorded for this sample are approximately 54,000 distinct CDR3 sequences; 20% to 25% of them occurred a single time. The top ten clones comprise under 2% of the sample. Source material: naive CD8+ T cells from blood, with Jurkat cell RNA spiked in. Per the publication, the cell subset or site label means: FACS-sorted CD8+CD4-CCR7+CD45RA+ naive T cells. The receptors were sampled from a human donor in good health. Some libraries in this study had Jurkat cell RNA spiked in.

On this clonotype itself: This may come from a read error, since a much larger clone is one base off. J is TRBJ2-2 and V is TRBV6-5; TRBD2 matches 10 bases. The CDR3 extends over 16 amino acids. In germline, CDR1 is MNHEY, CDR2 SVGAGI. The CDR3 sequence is CARRGSGGVITGELFF. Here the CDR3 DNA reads TGTGCCCGCAGGGGGAGCGGGGGGGTCATCACCGGGGAGCTGTTTTTT.

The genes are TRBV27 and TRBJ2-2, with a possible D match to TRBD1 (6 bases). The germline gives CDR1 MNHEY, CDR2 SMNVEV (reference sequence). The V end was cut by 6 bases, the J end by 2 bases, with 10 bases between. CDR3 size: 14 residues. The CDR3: CASSWTVNTGELFF. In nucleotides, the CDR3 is TGTGCCAGCAGCTGGACAGTTAACACCGGGGAGCTGTTTTTT.

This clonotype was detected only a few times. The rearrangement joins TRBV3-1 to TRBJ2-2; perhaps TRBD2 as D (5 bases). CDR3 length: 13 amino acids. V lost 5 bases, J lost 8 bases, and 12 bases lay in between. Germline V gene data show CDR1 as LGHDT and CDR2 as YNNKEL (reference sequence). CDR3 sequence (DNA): TGTGCCAGCAGCTCCCCCGGGGAAGGGGAGCTGTTTTTT. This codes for CASSSPGEGELFF.

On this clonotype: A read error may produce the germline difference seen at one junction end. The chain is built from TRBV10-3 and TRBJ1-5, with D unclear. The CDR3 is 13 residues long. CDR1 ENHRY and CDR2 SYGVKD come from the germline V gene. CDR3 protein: CAISQSGDQPQHF. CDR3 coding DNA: TGTGCCATCAGTCAGTCTGGGGATCAGCCCCAGCATTTT.

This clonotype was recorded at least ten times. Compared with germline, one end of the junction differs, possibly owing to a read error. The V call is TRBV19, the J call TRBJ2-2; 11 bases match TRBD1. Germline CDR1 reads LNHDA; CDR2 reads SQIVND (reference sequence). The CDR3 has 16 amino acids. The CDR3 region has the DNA TGTGCCAGTAGTAACAGGGACAGGGGGAACGCCGGGGAGCTGTTTTTT. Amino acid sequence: CASSNRDRGNAGELFF.

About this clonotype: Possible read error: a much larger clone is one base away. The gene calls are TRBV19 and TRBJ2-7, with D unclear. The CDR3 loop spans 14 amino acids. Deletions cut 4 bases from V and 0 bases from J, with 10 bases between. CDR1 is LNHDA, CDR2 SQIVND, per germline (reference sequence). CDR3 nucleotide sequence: TGTGCCAGTAGTACAGAGCTCTCCTCCTACGAGCAGTACTTC. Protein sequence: CASSTELSSYEQYF.

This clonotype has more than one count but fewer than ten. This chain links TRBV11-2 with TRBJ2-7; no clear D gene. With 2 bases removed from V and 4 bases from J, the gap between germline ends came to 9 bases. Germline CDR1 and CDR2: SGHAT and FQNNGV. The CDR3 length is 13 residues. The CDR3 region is CASSLSNSYEQYF. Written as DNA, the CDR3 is TGTGCCAGCAGCTTATCTAATAGTTACGAGCAGTACTTC.

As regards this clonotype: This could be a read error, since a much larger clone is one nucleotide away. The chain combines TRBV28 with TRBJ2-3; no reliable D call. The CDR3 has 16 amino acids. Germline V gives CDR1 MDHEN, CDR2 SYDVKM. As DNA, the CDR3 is TGTGACAGCAGCCCCTTGGAGTTTGAGGACACAGATACGCAGTATTTT. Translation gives CDSSPLEFEDTDTQYF.

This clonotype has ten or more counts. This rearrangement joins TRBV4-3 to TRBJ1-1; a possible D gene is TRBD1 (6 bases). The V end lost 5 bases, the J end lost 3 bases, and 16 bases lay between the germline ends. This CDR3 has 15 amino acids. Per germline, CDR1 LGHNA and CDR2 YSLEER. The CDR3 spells CASSNRDTLHTEAFF. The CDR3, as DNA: TGCGCCAGCAGCAACCGGGACACTTTACACACTGAAGCTTTCTTT.

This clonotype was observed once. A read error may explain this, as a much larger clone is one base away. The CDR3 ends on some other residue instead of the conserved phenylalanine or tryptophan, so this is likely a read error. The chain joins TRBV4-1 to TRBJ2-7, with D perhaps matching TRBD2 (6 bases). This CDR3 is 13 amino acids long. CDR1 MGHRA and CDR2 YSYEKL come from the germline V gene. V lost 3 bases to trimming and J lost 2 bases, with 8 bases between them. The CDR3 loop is CASSHGGAYEQYI. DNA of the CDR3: TGCGCCAGCAGCCACGGCGGGGCCTACGAGCAGTACATC.

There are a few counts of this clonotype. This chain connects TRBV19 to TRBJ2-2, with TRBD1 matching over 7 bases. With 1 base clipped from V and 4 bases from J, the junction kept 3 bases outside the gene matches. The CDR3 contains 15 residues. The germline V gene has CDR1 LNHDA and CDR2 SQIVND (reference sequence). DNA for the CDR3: TGTGCCAGTAGTATAGGCAGGGGGTGCACCGGGGAGCTGTTTTTT. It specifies CASSIGRGCTGELFF.

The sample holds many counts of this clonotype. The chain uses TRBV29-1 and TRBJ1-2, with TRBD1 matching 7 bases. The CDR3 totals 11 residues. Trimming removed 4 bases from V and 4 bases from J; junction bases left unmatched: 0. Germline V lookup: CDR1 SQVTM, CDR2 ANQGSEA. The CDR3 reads CSVAGGYGYTF. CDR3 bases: TGCAGCGTTGCAGGGGGCTATGGCTACACCTTC. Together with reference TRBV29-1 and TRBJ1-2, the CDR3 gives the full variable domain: SAVISQKPSRDICQRGTSLTIQCQVDSQVTMMFWYRQQPGQSLTLIATANQGSEATYESGFVIDKFPISRPNLTFSTLTVSNMSPEDSSIYLCSVAGGYGYTFGSGTRLTVV.

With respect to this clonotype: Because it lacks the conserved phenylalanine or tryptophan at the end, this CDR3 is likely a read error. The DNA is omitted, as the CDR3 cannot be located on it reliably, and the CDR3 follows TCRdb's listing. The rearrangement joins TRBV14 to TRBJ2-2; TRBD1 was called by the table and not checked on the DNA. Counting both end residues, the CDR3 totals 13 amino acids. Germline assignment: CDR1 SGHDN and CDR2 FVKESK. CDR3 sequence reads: CASNRENTGELVV.

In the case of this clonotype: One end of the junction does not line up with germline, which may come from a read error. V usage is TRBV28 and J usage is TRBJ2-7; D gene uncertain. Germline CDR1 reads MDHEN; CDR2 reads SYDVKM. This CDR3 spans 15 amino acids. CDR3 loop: CAGSLPYPPPYEQYF. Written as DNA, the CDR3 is TGTGCCGGCAGTTTACCCTATCCCCCGCCTTACGAGCAGTACTTC.

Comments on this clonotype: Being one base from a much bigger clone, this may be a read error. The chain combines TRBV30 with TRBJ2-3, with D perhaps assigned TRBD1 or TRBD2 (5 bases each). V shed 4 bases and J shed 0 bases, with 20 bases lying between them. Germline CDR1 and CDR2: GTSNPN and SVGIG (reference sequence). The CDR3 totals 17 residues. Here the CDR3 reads CAWTEGMGEPSTDTQYF. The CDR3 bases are TGTGCCTGGACCGAGGGAATGGGGGAGCCAAGCACAGATACGCAGTATTTT.

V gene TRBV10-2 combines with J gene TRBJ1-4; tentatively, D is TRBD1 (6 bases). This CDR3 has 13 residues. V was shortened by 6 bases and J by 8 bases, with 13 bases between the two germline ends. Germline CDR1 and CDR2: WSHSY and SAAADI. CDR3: CASRGAGEEKLFF. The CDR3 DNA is TGCGCCAGCAGGGGGGCAGGGGAAGAAAAACTGTTTTTT.

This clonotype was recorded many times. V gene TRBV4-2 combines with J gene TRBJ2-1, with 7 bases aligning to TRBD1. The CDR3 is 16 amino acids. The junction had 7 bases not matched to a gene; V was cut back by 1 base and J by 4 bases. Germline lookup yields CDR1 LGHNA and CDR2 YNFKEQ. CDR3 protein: CASSQVSGQLYNEQFF. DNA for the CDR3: TGTGCCAGCAGCCAAGTATCGGGACAGTTATACAATGAGCAGTTCTTC.

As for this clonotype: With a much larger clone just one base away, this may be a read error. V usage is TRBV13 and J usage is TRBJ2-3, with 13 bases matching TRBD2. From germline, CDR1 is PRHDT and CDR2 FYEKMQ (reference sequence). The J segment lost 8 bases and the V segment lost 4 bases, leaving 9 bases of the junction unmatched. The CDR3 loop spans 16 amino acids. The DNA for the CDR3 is TGTGCCAGCAGCTCACTAGCGGGAGGGCGGTCAGCTACGCAGTATTTT. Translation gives CASSSLAGGRSATQYF. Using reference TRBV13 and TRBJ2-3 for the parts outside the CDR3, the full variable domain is AAGVIQSPRHLIKEKRETATLKCYPIPRHDTVYWYQQGPGQDPQFLISFYEKMQSDKGSIPDRFSAQQFSDYHSELNMSSLELGDSALYFCASSSLAGGRSATQYFGPGTRLTVL.